This T cell receptor (beta chain) comes out of a study of T cell repertoires in cytomegalovirus infection. Study information: Indicated by public TCR beta signatures were CMV infection and matching HLA type.

TCRdb re-called the reads through MiXCR, storing one row per CDR3 protein. The data contain about 830,000 distinct CDR3 sequences, about 33% of them singletons. The CDR3 extends over 17 amino acids. The V gene's germline CDR1 is SGHVS and CDR2 FQNEAQ. Trimming took off 1 base at V and 2 bases at J, with 17 bases between the two ends. Details on this clonotype: The antigen remains unidentified.

This clonotype was sampled from a human donor in good health (CMV status not recorded). Some clones in this sample may be carry-over from other donors' samples. Specimen: cultured CD8+ T cells from PBMCs, collected from culture after CMV antigen stimulation. This chain connects TRBV7-8 to TRBJ1-2; D is uncertain. The CDR3 here is CASSLVTRPAVNYGYTF. In DNA, the CDR3 is TGTGCCAGCAGCTTAGTAACCCGGCCAGCGGTGAACTATGGCTACACCTTC.